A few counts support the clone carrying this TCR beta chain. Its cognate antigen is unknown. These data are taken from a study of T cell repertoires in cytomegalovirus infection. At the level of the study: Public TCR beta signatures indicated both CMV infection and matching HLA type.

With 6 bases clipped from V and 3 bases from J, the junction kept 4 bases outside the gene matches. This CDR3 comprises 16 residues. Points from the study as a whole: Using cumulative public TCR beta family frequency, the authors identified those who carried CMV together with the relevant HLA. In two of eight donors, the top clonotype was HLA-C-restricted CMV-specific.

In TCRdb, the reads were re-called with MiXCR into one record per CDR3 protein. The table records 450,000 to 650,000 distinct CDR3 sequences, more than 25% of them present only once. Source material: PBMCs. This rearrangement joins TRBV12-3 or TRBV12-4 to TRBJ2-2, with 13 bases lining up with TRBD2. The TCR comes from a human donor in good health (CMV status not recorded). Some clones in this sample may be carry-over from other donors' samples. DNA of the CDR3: TGTGCCAGCAGAGGACTAGCGGGAGTCTACACCGGGGAGCTGTTTTTT. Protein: CASRGLAGVYTGELFF.